Presented here are 28 T cell receptor beta chains from one specimen sequenced in a study of CD8 T cells in Susac syndrome (dated by TCRdb to the late 2010s). Libraries were built with the immunoSEQ multiplex PCR assay. RNA was extracted using the RNeasy kit, and roughly 0.5 to 1 microgram was reverse transcribed with random hexamers. TCRdb redid the processing of the public reads, applying fastp at Q25 and MiXCR, and retained in-frame beta chains. Every entry covers one CDR3 protein and lists the most common genes and DNA from its rows. The sample table records some 300,000 distinct CDR3 sequences; 70% to 90% of these occur just once. The ten largest clones capture approximately 0.2% of the sample. The sequenced material came from CD8+ T cells from PBMCs. All receptors come from a human donor with multiple sclerosis.

The genes are TRBV13 and TRBJ1-1; 9 bases are a match to TRBD1. This CDR3 has 14 amino acids. J lost 4 bases, V lost 5 bases, and 5 bases had no gene match. The germline V gene has CDR1 PRHDT and CDR2 FYEKMQ (reference sequence). The CDR3 nucleotides are TGTGCCAGCAGCCTGACAGGGGGGAGCACTGAAGCTTTCTTT. It yields the protein CASSLTGGSTEAFF. The entire variable domain, with the rest obtained from reference TRBV13 and TRBJ1-1, is as follows: AAGVIQSPRHLIKEKRETATLKCYPIPRHDTVYWYQQGPGQDPQFLISFYEKMQSDKGSIPDRFSAQQFSDYHSELNMSSLELGDSALYFCASSLTGGSTEAFFGQGTRLTVV.

This CDR3 reads CASSPSTGSLNTGELFF. DNA of the CDR3: TGTGCCAGCAGCCCATCGACCGGGTCCCTAAACACCGGGGAGCTGTTTTTT. This chain links TRBV27 with TRBJ2-2, with no clear D. The V gene's germline CDR1 is MNHEY and CDR2 SMNVEV (reference sequence). The CDR3 runs 17 residues. Trimming cost V 6 bases and J 2 bases, with 19 bases left between them.

This clonotype occurred a few times. This sequence joins TRBV27 and TRBJ2-7; D uncertain. Germline-derived CDR1 and CDR2 are MNHEY and SMNVEV (reference sequence). The V end lost 3 bases, the J end lost 2 bases, and 11 bases lay between the germline ends. This CDR3 has 14 amino acids. This chain's CDR3 is CASSLGRLAYEQYF. CDR3 DNA: TGTGCCAGCAGTTTGGGTCGGCTTGCCTACGAGCAGTACTTC.

The chain joins TRBV30 to TRBJ2-3, with 10 positions matching TRBD1. The CDR3 is made up of 12 amino acids. J gave up 3 bases and V 8 bases, and 2 bases lay outside the gene matches. Germline V gene data show CDR1 as GTSNPN and CDR2 as SVGIG (reference sequence). The CDR3 region has the DNA TGTGCCAGGGACAGGGGAACAGATACGCAGTATTTT. As protein: CARDRGTDTQYF.

The chain uses TRBV7-8 and TRBJ1-1, with TRBD1 identical over 8 bases. Germline-derived CDR1 and CDR2 are SGHVS and FQNEAQ. The CDR3 is made up of 18 amino acids. The ends lost 3 bases at V and 9 bases at J; junction bases unmatched: 21. The CDR3 nucleotides are TGTGCCAGCAGCTTGGTTTCTGAGTCGGCGGACAGGGCTTTCAAAGCTTTCTTT. This encodes CASSLVSESADRAFKAFF.

This clonotype was recorded once. This sequence joins TRBV19 and TRBJ1-2; 9 bases agree with TRBD1. With V trimmed by 5 bases and J by 4 bases, 5 bases remained unmatched. CDR1 LNHDA and CDR2 SQIVND come from the germline V gene (reference sequence). There are 14 residues in the CDR3. CDR3 nucleotide sequence: TGTGCCAGTAGTGGACCGGGACAGGGCTATGGCTACACCTTC. Its translation is CASSGPGQGYGYTF.

On this clonotype: At one of its ends the junction is not consistent with the germline gene, which may arise from a read error. In DNA, the CDR3 is TGCAGCGTATACGGGGCCTACAATGAGAAGTTCTTC. Translated: CSVYGAYNEKFF. The V call is TRBV29-1, the J call TRBJ2-1, with D possibly called TRBD1 or TRBD2 (5 bases each). Germline loops: CDR1 SQVTM, CDR2 ANQGSEA. The CDR3 has 12 amino acids.

About this clonotype: One junction end does not reproduce the germline sequence, and a read error may be involved. This rearrangement joins TRBV29-1 to TRBJ2-2; D tentatively reads TRBD1 or TRBD2 (5 bases each). Germline CDR1 is SQVTM and CDR2 is ANQGSEA. The CDR3 has 12 amino acids. In nucleotides, the CDR3 is TGCAGCCACTGGGGGAACACCGGGGAGCTCTTTTTT. As protein: CSHWGNTGELFF.

Concerning this clonotype: One end of the junction varies from germline; a read error may be responsible. The chain uses TRBV12-3 or TRBV12-4 and TRBJ2-7; 7 positions agree with TRBD1. The CDR3 spans 15 residues. The chain's CDR3 is CASSSGQDVSYEQCF. The CDR3, as DNA: TGTGCCAGCAGCTCCGGACAGGACGTCTCCTACGAGCAGTGCTTC.

The CDR3 protein is CSARDSGWEFF. CDR3 sequence (DNA): TGCAGTGCTAGAGATTCTGGGTGGGAGTTCTTC. J is TRBJ2-1 and V is TRBV20-1; D is ambiguous. Trimming removed 0 bases at V and 14 bases at J, with 11 bases between. This CDR3 is 11 amino acids long. Germline V gives CDR1 DFQATT, CDR2 SNEGSKA (reference sequence).

This chain connects TRBV2 to TRBJ1-3, with no clear D. Germline CDR1 reads SNHLY; CDR2 reads FYNNEI. V was clipped by 5 bases and J by 4 bases, with 15 bases between them. The CDR3 is made up of 15 amino acids. The CDR3 sequence: CASSLRSWVGNTIYF. The CDR3 coding sequence is TGTGCCAGCAGTCTCCGATCTTGGGTAGGAAACACCATATATTTT.

This clonotype was counted once. CDR3 protein: CASTLWREGRTNEQFF. Here the CDR3 DNA reads TGTGCCAGCACCCTTTGGCGGGAGGGCCGGACGAATGAGCAGTTCTTC. The chain recombines TRBV28 with TRBJ2-1, with 9 bases that match TRBD2. The CDR3 is 16 residues long. V gave up 7 bases and J gave up 7 bases; unmatched junction bases: 14. Per germline, CDR1 MDHEN and CDR2 SYDVKM.

The chain links TRBV4-3 to TRBJ2-5; 13 nucleotides line up with TRBD2. This CDR3 contains 16 residues. V lost 4 bases, J lost 5 bases, and 7 bases stayed unmatched. Germline CDR1 reads LGHNA; CDR2 reads YSLEER. The DNA of the CDR3 is TGCGCCAGCAGCCGGATACTAGCGGGAGGGCGGGAGACCCAGTACTTC. Protein: CASSRILAGGRETQYF.

The V gene is TRBV19, the J gene TRBJ1-1; no reliable D call. Trimming stripped 3 bases from V and 1 base from J, with 9 bases between. CDR1 LNHDA and CDR2 SQIVND come from the germline V gene (reference sequence). The CDR3 extends over 14 amino acids. The DNA for the CDR3 is TGTGCCAGTAGTATTTCAGCCGAGAACACTGAAGCTTTCTTT. Its translation is CASSISAENTEAFF.

The chain couples TRBV7-9 to TRBJ2-3; 7 bases agree with TRBD1. Trimming cost V 2 bases and J 6 bases; bases outside gene matches: 8. CDR1 is SEHNR, CDR2 FQNEAQ, per germline (reference sequence). The CDR3 runs 15 residues. Here the CDR3 reads CASSLFGQALDTQYF. The CDR3 nucleotides read TGTGCCAGCAGCTTATTCGGACAGGCCCTGGATACGCAGTATTTT. The entire variable domain, with the rest obtained from reference TRBV7-9 and TRBJ2-3, is as follows: DTGVSQNPRHKITKRGQNVTFRCDPISEHNRLYWYRQTLGQGPEFLTYFQNEAQLEKSRLLSDRFSAERPKGSFSTLEIQRTEQGDSAMYLCASSLFGQALDTQYFGPGTRLTVL.

This sequence joins TRBV9 and TRBJ2-3, with D uncertain. Germline V gene data show CDR1 as SGDLS and CDR2 as YYNGEE. This CDR3 is built from 14 residues. V was trimmed by 3 bases and J by 4 bases, leaving 12 bases between them. The CDR3 reads CASSATLKADTQYF. The CDR3, as DNA: TGTGCCAGCAGCGCGACGCTGAAGGCAGATACGCAGTATTTT.

This clonotype came up once. The V and J genes are TRBV4-3 and TRBJ2-2, with 11 bases matching TRBD2. CDR1 is LGHNA and CDR2 is YSLEER in the germline V gene. CDR3 size: 16 residues. The ends lost 1 base at V and 2 bases at J; junction bases unmatched: 0. The CDR3 nucleotides read TGCGCCAGCAGCCAAGGACTAGCGGGAAACACCGGGGAGCTGTTTTTT. This encodes CASSQGLAGNTGELFF.

The chain is built from TRBV28 and TRBJ2-1; 10 bases match TRBD2. Trimming cost V 8 bases and J 2 bases; bases outside gene matches: 6. CDR3 length: 15 amino acids. In germline, CDR1 is MDHEN, CDR2 SYDVKM. The CDR3 bases are TGTGCCAGCGGACAACTAGCGGGAACCTACAATGAGCAGTTCTTC. It encodes CASGQLAGTYNEQFF.

The chain couples TRBV2 to TRBJ2-6, with D perhaps TRBD1 (6 bases). The CDR3 loop spans 16 amino acids. V was clipped by 6 bases and J by 0 bases, with 12 bases between them. Per the germline V gene, CDR1 is SNHLY and CDR2 is FYNNEI. In nucleotides, the CDR3 is TGTGCCAGCAGGACAGGTCAAGGCTCTGGGGCCAACGTCCTGACTTTC. Protein product: CASRTGQGSGANVLTF.

The chain joins TRBV9 to TRBJ2-5, with 8 bases matching TRBD2. Germline V gives CDR1 SGDLS, CDR2 YYNGEE. The CDR3 is 15 residues long. The V segment lost 3 bases and the J segment 4 bases; nucleotides outside the gene matches: 8. The CDR3 reads CASSEAGERGETQYF. The CDR3 DNA reads TGTGCCAGCAGCGAAGCGGGGGAGAGGGGAGAGACCCAGTACTTC.

J is TRBJ2-1 and V is TRBV20-1; no clear D gene. CDR3 length equals 15 residues. Germline V gene sequence: CDR1 DFQATT, CDR2 SNEGSKA (reference sequence). Deletions cut 0 bases from V and 1 base from J, with 10 bases between. The chain's CDR3 is CSARDLLGSYNEQFF. The CDR3 bases are TGCAGTGCTAGAGATTTATTAGGGTCCTACAATGAGCAGTTCTTC.

This clonotype has just a few counts. The chain couples TRBV28 to TRBJ2-7; perhaps TRBD2 as D (7 bases). The V end lost 5 bases, the J end lost 0 bases, and 14 bases lay between the germline ends. CDR1 is MDHEN and CDR2 is SYDVKM in the germline V gene. The CDR3 is 15 amino acids. DNA for the CDR3: TGTGCCAGCAGTGGGGGGGCAGGGCGCTCCTACGAGCAGTACTTC. Encoded protein: CASSGGAGRSYEQYF.

J is TRBJ2-7 and V is TRBV5-1, with 8 bases that match TRBD1. CDR1 SGHRS and CDR2 YFSETQ come from the germline V gene. This CDR3 spans 13 amino acids. V was clipped by 4 bases and J by 5 bases; unmatched bases: 5. This CDR3 reads CASSGTGPDEQYF. For the CDR3, the DNA is TGCGCCAGCAGCGGGACAGGCCCGGACGAGCAGTACTTC.

The chain joins TRBV3-1 to TRBJ2-3, with 11 nucleotides matching TRBD2. J lost 5 bases, V lost 6 bases, and 25 bases had no gene match. The CDR3 has 21 residues. Per the germline V gene, CDR1 is LGHDT and CDR2 is YNNKEL (reference sequence). CDR3 DNA: TGTGCCAGCAGACCACGCCTTCCCGCAGATTATAGCGGGAGGGCCCAAGATACGCAGTATTTT. It codes for CASRPRLPADYSGRAQDTQYF.

The chain recombines TRBV7-9 with TRBJ2-3; 9 nucleotides line up with TRBD2. J gave up 2 bases and V 4 bases, and 7 bases lay outside the gene matches. This CDR3 region has 16 residues. Germline V CDR1 and CDR2: SEHNR, FQNEAQ (reference sequence). CDR3 coding DNA: TGTGCCAGCAGCTCCCGAATAGCGGGGGCCACAGATACGCAGTATTTT. Residues: CASSSRIAGATDTQYF.

The V gene is TRBV20-1, the J gene TRBJ2-7; D is undetermined. This CDR3 comprises 13 residues. Germline assignment: CDR1 DFQATT and CDR2 SNEGSKA (reference sequence). With 0 bases removed from V and 6 bases from J, the gap between germline ends came to 12 bases. CDR3 amino acids: CSARDDRSGEQYF. The CDR3 DNA is TGCAGTGCTAGAGATGACCGATCGGGCGAGCAGTACTTC.

The chain combines TRBV19 with TRBJ1-4; D possibly uses TRBD1 or TRBD2 (5 bases each). Judging by the DNA end, TRBJ2-2 fits better; the J call may be wrong. The length of the CDR3 is 13 residues. CDR1 is LNHDA, CDR2 SQIVND, per germline (reference sequence). The CDR3 reads CASSLGSGAELFF. For the CDR3, the DNA is TGTGCCAGTAGTCTGGGTTCCGGGGCGGAGCTGTTTTTT.

This chain joins TRBV28 and TRBJ1-5; TRBD1 agrees at 7 bases. Unmatched junction bases numbered 11, after V lost 4 bases and J lost 5 bases. Germline V gene lookup returns CDR1 MDHEN and CDR2 SYDVKM. The CDR3 totals 16 residues. CDR3 coding DNA: TGTGCCAGCAGTTCCACGACAGGGAGAATGGATCAGCCCCAGCATTTT. Its protein is CASSSTTGRMDQPQHF.